A single TCR beta chain is shown here with its context. Its antigen is unidentified. CDR3 length: 14 amino acids. Naive CD8+ T cells displayed a CD45RO-CCR7+CD27+CD95- phenotype. The data were taken from a study of CXCR3-negative and CXCR3-positive naive CD8 T cells. Findings and limits, study-wide: Memory CD8+ cells showed much lower diversity, while both naive subsets displayed comparably high diversity. After cryopreservation, expression of CXCR3 was partially reduced, and most assays were run with fresh PBMCs. CXCR3-positive naive cells had more hydrophobic TRB CDR3s than CXCR3-negative naive cells.

Libraries were UMI-labeled 5' RACE TRB cDNA. TCRdb reprocessed the 5' RACE reads and keeps a single row for each CDR3 protein, giving no DNA. This sample contains tens of thousands of distinct CDR3 sequences. The sample taken for sequencing was naive CXCR3- CD8+ T cells from blood. Subset here: CD45RO-CCR7+CD27+CD95- naive CD8+ T cells lacking CXCR3 (TNR3-). V gene TRBV12-3 or TRBV12-4 combines with J gene TRBJ2-2; TCRdb indicates TRBD1, and absent DNA this call remains unverified. The receptor was isolated from a human donor in good health. Some clones in this sample may be carry-over from other donors' samples. The CDR3 here is CASSWTGPTGELFF.